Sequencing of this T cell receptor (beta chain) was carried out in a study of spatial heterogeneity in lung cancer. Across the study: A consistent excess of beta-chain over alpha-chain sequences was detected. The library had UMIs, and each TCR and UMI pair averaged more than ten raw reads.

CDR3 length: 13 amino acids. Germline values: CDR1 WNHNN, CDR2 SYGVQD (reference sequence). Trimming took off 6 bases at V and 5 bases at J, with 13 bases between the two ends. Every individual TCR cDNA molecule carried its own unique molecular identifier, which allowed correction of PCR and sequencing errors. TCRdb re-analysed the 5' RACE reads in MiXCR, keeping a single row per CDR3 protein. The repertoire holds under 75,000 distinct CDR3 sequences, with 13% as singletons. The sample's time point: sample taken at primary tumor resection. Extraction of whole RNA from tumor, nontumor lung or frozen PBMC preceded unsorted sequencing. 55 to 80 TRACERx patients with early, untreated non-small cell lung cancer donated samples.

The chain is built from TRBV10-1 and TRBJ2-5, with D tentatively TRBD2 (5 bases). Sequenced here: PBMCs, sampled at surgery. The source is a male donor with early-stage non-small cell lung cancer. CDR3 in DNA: TGCGCCAGCAGCCTTGGAGGTCCCGAGACCCAGTACTTC. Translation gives CASSLGGPETQYF.